The entry that follows covers one T cell receptor (beta chain) sequence. V lost 5 bases and J 0 bases, leaving 14 bases between the germline ends. The CDR3 extends over 16 amino acids. The germline gives CDR1 SGHTA, CDR2 FQGNSA. The sample originates from a study of control samples from healthy donors and cancer patients. Generated by immunoSEQ multiplex PCR, the TCRdb table keeps only in-frame clones and is missing some. Among 100,000 to 150,000 clones listed, around 90% were seen once. The sequenced sample was blood. This TCR derives from a man aged 18 to 29 in good health. The V and J genes are TRBV7-2 and TRBJ1-3; tentative D call: TRBD1 (6 bases). The CDR3: CASSPQRGGSGNTIYF. CDR3 DNA sequence: TGTGCCAGCAGCCCGCAGAGGGGGGGCTCTGGAAACACCATATATTTT.